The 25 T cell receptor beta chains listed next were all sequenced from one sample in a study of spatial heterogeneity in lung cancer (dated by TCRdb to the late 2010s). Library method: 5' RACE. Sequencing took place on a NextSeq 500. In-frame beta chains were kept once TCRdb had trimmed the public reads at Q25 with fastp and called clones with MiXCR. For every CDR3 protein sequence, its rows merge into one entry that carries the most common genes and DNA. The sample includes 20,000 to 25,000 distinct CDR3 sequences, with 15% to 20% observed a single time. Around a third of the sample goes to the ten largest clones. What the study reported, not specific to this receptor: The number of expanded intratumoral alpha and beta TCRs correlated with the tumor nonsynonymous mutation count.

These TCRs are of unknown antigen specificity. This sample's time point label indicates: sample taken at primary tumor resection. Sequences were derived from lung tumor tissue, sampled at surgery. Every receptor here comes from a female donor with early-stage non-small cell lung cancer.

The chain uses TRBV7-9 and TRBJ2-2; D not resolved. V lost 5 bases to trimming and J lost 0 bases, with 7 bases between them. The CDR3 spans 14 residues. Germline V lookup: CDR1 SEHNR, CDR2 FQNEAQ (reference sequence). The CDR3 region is CASSPTANTGELFF. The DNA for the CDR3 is TGTGCCAGCAGCCCTACAGCGAACACCGGGGAGCTGTTTTTT.

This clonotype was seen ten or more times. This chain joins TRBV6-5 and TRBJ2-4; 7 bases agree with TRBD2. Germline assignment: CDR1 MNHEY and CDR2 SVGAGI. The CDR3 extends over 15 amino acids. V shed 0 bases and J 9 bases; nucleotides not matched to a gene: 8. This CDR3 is CASSYSGLAESIQYF. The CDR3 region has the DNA TGTGCCAGCAGTTACTCAGGGCTAGCGGAAAGCATTCAGTACTTC.

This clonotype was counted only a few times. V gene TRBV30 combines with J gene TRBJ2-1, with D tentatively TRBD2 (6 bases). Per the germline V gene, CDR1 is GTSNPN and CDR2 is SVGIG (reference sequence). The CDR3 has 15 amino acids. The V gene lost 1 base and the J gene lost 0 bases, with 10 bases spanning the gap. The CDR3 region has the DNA TGTGCCTGGAGTGAGGGCGGGAACTCCTACAATGAGCAGTTCTTC. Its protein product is CAWSEGGNSYNEQFF. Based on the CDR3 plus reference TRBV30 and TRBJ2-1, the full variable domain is SQTIHQWPATLVQPVGSPLSLECTVEGTSNPNLYWYRQAAGRGLQLLFYSVGIGQISSEVPQNLSASRPQDRQFILSSKKLLLSDSGFYLCAWSEGGNSYNEQFFGPGTRLTVL.

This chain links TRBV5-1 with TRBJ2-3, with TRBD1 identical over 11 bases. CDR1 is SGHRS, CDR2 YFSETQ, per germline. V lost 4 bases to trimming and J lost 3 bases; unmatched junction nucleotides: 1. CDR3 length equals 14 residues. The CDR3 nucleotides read TGCGCCAGCAGCGGACAGGGGGCAACAGATACGCAGTATTTT. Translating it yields CASSGQGATDTQYF.

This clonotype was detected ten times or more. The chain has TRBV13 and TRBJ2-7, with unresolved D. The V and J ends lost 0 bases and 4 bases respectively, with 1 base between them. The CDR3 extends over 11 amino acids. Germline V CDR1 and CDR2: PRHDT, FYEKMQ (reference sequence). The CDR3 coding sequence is TGTGCCAGCAGCTTAGGGTACGAGCAGTACTTC. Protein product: CASSLGYEQYF.

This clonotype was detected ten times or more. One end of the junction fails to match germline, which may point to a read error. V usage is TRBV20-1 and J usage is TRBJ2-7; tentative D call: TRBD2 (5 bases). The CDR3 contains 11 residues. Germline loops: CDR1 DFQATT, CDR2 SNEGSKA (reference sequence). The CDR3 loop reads CSARGPWEQYF. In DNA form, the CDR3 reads TGCAGTGCGAGAGGGCCGTGGGAGCAGTACTTC.

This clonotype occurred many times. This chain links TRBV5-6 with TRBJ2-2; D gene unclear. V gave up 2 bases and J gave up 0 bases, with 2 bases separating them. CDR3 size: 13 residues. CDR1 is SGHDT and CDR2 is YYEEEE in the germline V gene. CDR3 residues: CASSFANTGELFF. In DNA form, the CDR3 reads TGTGCCAGCAGCTTCGCGAACACCGGGGAGCTGTTTTTT.

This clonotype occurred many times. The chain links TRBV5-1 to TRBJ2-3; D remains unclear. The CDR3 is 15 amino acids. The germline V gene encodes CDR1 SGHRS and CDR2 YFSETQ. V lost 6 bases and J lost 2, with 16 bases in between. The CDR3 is CASTTKAAVTDTQYF. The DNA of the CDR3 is TGCGCCAGCACGACGAAGGCGGCAGTCACAGATACGCAGTATTTT.

This CDR3 reads CASSEEGRHSTDTQYF. DNA for the CDR3: TGTGCCAGCAGTGAAGAGGGTCGGCATAGCACAGATACGCAGTATTTT. This rearrangement joins TRBV2 to TRBJ2-3; D unclear. V was cut by 1 base and J by 0 bases, with 11 bases left in between. Germline CDR1 and CDR2: SNHLY and FYNNEI. The CDR3 has 16 amino acids.

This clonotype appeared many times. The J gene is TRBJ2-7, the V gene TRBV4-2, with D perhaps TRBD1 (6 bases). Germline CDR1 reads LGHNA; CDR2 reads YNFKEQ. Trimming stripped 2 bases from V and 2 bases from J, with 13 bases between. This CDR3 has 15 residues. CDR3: CASSQTGSIPYEQYF. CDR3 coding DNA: TGTGCCAGCAGCCAAACAGGGTCTATTCCCTACGAGCAGTACTTC.

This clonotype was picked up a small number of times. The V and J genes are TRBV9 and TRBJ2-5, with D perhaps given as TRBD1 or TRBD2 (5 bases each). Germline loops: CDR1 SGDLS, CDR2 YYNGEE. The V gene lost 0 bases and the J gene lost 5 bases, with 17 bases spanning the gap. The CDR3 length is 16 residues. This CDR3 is CASSVGHGTDWETQYF. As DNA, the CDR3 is TGTGCCAGCAGCGTAGGACATGGGACCGACTGGGAGACCCAGTACTTC.

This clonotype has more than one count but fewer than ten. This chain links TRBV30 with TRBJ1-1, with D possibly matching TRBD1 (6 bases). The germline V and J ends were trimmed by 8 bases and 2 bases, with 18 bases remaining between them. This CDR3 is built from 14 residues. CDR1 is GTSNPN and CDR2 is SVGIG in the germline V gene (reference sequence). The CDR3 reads CASSNPRGNTEAFF. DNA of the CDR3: TGTGCCAGTAGTAACCCCAGGGGAAACACTGAAGCTTTCTTT.

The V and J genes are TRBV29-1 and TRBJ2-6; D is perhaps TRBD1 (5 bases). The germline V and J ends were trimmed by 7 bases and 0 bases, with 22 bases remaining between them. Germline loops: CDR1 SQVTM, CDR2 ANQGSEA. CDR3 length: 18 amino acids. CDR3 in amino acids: CSALEFSRAISGANVLTF. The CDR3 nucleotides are TGCAGCGCCCTGGAGTTTTCCAGGGCGATCTCTGGGGCCAACGTCCTGACTTTC.

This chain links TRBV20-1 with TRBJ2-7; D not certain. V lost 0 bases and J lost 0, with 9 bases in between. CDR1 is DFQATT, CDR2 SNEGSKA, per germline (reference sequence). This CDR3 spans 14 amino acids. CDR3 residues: CSARDGRTSYEQYF. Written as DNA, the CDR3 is TGCAGTGCTAGAGATGGCAGGACCTCCTACGAGCAGTACTTC.

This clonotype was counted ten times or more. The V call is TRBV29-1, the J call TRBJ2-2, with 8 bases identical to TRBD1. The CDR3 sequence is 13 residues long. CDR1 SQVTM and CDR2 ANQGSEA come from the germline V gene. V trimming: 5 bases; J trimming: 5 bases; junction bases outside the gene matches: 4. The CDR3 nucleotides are TGCAGCGTTCTCAGGGGGCGGACCGGGGAGCTGTTTTTT. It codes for CSVLRGRTGELFF.

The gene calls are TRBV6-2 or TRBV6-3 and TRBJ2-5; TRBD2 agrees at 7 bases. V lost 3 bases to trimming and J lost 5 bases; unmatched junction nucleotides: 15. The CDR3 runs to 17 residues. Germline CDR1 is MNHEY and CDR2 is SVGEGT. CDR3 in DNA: TGTGCCAGCAGTTATCACATGGGGGAGCGGGACCGGGAGACCCAGTACTTC. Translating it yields CASSYHMGERDRETQYF.

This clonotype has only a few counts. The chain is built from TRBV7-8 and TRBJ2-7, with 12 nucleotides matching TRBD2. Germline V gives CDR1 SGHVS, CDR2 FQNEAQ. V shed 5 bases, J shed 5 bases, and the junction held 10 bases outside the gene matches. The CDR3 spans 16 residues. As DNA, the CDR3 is TGTGCCAGCAGCCGGGCTCTAGCGGGAGGGTACCACGAGCAGTACTTC. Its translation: CASSRALAGGYHEQYF.

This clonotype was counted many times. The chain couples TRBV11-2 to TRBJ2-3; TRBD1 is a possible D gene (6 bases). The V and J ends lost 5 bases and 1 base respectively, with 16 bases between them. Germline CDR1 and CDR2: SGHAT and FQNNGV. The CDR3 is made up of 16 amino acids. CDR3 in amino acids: CASSLRGSVGTDTQYF. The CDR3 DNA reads TGTGCCAGCAGCCTAAGGGGGTCAGTTGGCACAGATACGCAGTATTTT. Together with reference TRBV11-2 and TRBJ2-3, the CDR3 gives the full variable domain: EAGVAQSPRYKIIEKRQSVAFWCNPISGHATLYWYQQILGQGPKLLIQFQNNGVVDDSQLPKDRFSAERLKGVDSTLKIQPAKLEDSAVYLCASSLRGSVGTDTQYFGPGTRLTVL.

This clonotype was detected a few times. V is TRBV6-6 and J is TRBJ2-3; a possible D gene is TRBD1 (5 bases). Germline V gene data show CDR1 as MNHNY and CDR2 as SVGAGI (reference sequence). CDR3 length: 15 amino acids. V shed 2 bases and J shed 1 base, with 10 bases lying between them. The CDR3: CASSYLTGGTDTQYF. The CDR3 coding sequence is TGTGCCAGCAGTTACCTCACAGGAGGCACAGATACGCAGTATTTT.

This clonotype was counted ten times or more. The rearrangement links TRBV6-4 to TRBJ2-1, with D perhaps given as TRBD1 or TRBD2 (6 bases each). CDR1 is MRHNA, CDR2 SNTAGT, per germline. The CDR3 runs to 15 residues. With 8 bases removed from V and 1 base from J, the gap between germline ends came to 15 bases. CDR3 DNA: TGTGCCAGCTGTACGGGGGCTGTTTCCTACAATGAGCAGTTCTTC. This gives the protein CASCTGAVSYNEQFF.

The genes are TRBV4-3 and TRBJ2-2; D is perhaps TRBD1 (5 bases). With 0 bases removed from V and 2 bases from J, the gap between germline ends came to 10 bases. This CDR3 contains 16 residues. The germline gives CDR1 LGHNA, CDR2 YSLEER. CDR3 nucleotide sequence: TGCGCCAGCAGCCAAGAAAACGACAGAAACACCGGGGAGCTGTTTTTT. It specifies CASSQENDRNTGELFF.

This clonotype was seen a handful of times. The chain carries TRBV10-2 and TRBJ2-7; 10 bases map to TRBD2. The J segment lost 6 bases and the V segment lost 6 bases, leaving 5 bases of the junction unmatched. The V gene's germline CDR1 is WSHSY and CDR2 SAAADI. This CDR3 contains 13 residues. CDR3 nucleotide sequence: TGCGCCAGCAGCCAGGCTAGCGGGGGCGAGCAGTACTTC. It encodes CASSQASGGEQYF.

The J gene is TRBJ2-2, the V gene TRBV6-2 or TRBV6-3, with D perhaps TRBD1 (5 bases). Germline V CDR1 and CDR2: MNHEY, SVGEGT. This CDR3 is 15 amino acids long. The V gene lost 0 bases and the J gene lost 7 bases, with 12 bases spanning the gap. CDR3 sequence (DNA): TGTGCCAGCAGTTACTCGTACAGGAAGGTCGGGGAGCTGTTTTTT. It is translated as CASSYSYRKVGELFF.

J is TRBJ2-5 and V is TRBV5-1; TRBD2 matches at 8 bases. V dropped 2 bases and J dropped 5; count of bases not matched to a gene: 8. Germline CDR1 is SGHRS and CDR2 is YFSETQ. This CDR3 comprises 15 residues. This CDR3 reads CASSFFATGGETQYF. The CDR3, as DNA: TGCGCCAGCAGCTTTTTTGCTACGGGAGGGGAGACCCAGTACTTC. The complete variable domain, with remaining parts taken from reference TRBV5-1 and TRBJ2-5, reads KAGVTQTPRYLIKTRGQQVTLSCSPISGHRSVSWYQQTPGQGLQFLFEYFSETQRNKGNFPGRFSGRQFSNSRSEMNVSTLELGDSALYLCASSFFATGGETQYFGPGTRLLVL.

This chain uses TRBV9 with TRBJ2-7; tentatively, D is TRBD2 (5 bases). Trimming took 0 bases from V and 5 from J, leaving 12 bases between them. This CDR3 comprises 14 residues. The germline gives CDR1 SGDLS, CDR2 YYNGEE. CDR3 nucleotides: TGTGCCAGCAGCGTAGCGGGGATGTCCAACGAGCAGTACTTC. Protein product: CASSVAGMSNEQYF.